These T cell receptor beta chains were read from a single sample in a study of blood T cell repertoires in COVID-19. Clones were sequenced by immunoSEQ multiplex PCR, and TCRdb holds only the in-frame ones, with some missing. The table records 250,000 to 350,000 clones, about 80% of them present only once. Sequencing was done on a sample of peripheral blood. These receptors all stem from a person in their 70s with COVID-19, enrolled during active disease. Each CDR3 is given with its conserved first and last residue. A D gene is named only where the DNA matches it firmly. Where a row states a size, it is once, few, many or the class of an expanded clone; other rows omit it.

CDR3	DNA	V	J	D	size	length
CASSLRGTSGDTQYF	TGTGCCAGCAGCTTAAGGGGGACTAGCGGTGATACGCAGTATTTT	TRBV7-3	TRBJ2-3	TRBD2	once	15
CASSPRGLYEQYF	TGTGCCAGCAGCCCGCGGGGCCTCTACGAGCAGTACTTC	TRBV3-1/TRBV3-2	TRBJ2-7	-	-	13
CASSSTATYEQYF	TGTGCCAGCTCATCGACAGCTACCTACGAGCAGTACTTC	TRBV18	TRBJ2-7	-	-	13
CASSLGQRVYGYTF	TGTGCCAGCAGCCTGGGACAGCGAGTGTATGGCTACACCTTC	TRBV7-3	TRBJ1-2	TRBD1	few	14
CASSTGQSNTGELFF	TGCGCCAGCAGCACGGGACAGTCGAACACCGGGGAGCTGTTTTTT	TRBV5-1	TRBJ2-2	TRBD1	-	15
CASRQGWFGNQPQHF	TGTGCCAGCAGGCAGGGGTGGTTCGGCAATCAGCCCCAGCATTTT	TRBV28	TRBJ1-5	-	-	15
CASSQGAGGGETQYF	TGTGCCAGCAGCCAAGGGGCGGGGGGAGGAGAGACCCAGTACTTC	TRBV3-1/TRBV3-2	TRBJ2-5	TRBD2	-	15
CASSLGSGGEKLFF	TGTGCCAGCAGTTTAGGCAGCGGCGGTGAAAAACTGTTTTTT	TRBV28	TRBJ1-4	-	-	14
CASSASDRITGELFF	TGTGCCAGCAGCGCCTCAGACAGGATCACCGGGGAGCTGTTTTTT	TRBV9	TRBJ2-2	-	-	15
CAWSARTATEAFF	TGTGCCTGGAGCGCCAGGACAGCCACTGAAGCTTTCTTT	TRBV30	TRBJ1-1	-	-	13
CASSSGAGNYGYTF	TGTGCCAGCAGCAGCGGTGCGGGGAACTATGGCTACACCTTC	TRBV28	TRBJ1-2	-	-	14
CASSLSVSGQYSYEQYF	TGTGCCAGCAGCTTGTCTGTATCGGGACAGTATTCCTACGAGCAGTACTTC	TRBV7-9	TRBJ2-7	TRBD1	-	17
CASSQDSSGDGGYTF	TGCGCCAGCAGCCAAGATTCGTCGGGGGATGGTGGCTACACCTTC	TRBV4-1	TRBJ1-2	-	-	15
CASSGPLAGGRRTDTQYF	TGTGCCAGCAGTGGTCCACTAGCGGGAGGACGAAGGACAGATACGCAGTATTTT	TRBV2	TRBJ2-3	TRBD2	once	18
CASSSSRQGRSNSPLHF	TGTGCCAGCAGCTCTTCCCGGCAGGGTCGTAGCAATTCACCCCTCCACTTT	TRBV5-6	TRBJ1-6	-	-	17
CASSGLGGSGNTIYF	TGTGCCAGCAGCGGCCTAGGGGGTTCTGGAAACACCATATATTTT	TRBV11-2	TRBJ1-3	-	-	15
CASSKDFLDTQYF	TGTGCCAGCAGTAAGGACTTTCTTGATACGCAGTATTTT	TRBV6-2/TRBV6-3	TRBJ2-3	-	-	13
CASSYMGVSEHF	TGTGCCAGCAGTTACATGGGAGTTTCGGAGCATTTT	TRBV6-6	TRBJ1-5	-	-	12
CASSPDEEKLFF	TGCGCCAGCAGCCCCGATGAGGAAAAACTGTTTTTT	TRBV4-1	TRBJ1-4	-	-	12
CAKRDREIKSLGYTF	TGTGCCAAACGGGACAGGGAGATTAAGAGCCTTGGCTACACCTTC	TRBV2	TRBJ1-2	TRBD1	-	15